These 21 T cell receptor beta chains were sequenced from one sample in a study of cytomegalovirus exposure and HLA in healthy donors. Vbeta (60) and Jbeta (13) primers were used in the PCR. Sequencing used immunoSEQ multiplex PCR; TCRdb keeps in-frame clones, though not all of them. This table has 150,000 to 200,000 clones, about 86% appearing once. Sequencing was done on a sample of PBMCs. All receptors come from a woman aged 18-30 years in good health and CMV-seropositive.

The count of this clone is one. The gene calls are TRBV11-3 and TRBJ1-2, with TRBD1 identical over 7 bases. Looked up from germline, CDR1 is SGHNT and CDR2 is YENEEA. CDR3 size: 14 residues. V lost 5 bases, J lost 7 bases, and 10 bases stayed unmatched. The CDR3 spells CASSPLRQGGGYTF. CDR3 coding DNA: TGTGCCAGCAGCCCGCTGAGACAGGGAGGTGGCTACACCTTC. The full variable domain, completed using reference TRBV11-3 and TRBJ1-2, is EAGVVQSPRYKIIEKKQPVAFWCNPISGHNTLYWYLQNLGQGPELLIRYENEEAVDDSQLPKDRFSAERLKGVDSTLKIQPAELGDSAVYLCASSPLRQGGGYTFGSGTRLTVV.

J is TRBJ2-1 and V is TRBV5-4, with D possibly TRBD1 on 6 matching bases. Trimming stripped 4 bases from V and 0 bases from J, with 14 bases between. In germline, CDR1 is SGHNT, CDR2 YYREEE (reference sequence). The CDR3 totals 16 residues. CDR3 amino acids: CASSLGTPSSYNEQFF. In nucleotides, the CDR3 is TGTGCCAGCAGCCTGGGGACACCGAGCTCCTACAATGAGCAGTTCTTC.

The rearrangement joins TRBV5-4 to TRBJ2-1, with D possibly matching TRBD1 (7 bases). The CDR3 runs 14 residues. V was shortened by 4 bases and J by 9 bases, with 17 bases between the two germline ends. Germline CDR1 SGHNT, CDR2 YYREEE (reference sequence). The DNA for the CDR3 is TGTGCCAGCAGCCAGGGGGGCCCCTGGGGTGAGCAGTTCTTC. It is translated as CASSQGGPWGEQFF.

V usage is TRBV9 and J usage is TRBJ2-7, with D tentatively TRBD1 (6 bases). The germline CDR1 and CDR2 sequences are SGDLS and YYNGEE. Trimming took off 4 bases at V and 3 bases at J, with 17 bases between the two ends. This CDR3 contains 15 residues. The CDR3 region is CASSPSGTHNYEQYF. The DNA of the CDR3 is TGTGCCAGCAGCCCCTCCGGGACACACAACTACGAGCAGTACTTC.

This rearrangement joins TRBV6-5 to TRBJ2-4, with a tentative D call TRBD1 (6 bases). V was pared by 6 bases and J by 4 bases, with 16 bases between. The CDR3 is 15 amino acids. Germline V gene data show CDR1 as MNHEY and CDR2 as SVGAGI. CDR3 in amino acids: CASSQPRGTKNIQYF. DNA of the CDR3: TGTGCCAGCAGCCAACCCAGGGGCACAAAAAACATTCAGTACTTC.

CDR3 in DNA: TGTGCCAGCAGTTTATTAGGGGATGGCTATGGCTACACCTTC. Its protein is CASSLLGDGYGYTF. This rearrangement joins TRBV27 to TRBJ1-2, with TRBD1 as a possible D gene (5 bases). The CDR3 has 14 amino acids. The germline V gene encodes CDR1 MNHEY and CDR2 SMNVEV (reference sequence). V lost 1 base to trimming and J lost 4 bases, with 10 bases between them.

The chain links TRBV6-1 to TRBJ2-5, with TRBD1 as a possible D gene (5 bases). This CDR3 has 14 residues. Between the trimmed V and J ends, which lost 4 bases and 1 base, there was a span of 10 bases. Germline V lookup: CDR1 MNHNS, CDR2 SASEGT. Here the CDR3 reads CASSVRQTQETQYF. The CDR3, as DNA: TGTGCCAGCAGTGTCCGACAGACCCAAGAGACCCAGTACTTC.

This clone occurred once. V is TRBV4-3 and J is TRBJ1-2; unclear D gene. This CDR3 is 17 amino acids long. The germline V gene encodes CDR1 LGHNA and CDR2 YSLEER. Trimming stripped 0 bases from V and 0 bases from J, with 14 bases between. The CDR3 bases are TGCGCCAGCAGCCAAGATGCCCAGTCCCCAGCTAACTATGGCTACACCTTC. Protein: CASSQDAQSPANYGYTF.

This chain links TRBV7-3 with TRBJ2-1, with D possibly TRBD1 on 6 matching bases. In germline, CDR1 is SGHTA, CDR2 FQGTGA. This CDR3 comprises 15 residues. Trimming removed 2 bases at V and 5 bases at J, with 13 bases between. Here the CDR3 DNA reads TGTGCCAGCAGCTTAGGGGGCCCCCTGGACAATGAGCAGTTCTTC. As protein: CASSLGGPLDNEQFF.

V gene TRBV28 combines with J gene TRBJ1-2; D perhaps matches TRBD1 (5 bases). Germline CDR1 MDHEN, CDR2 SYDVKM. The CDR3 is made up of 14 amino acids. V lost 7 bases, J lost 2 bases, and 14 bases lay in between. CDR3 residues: CASILAQDNYGYTF. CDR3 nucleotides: TGTGCCAGCATCTTGGCACAGGACAACTATGGCTACACCTTC.

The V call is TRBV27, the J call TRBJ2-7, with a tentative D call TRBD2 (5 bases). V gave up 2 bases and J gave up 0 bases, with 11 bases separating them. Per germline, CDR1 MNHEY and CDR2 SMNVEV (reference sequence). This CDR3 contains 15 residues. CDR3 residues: CASSLIPGSSYEQYF. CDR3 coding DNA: TGTGCCAGCAGTTTAATCCCTGGGAGCTCCTACGAGCAGTACTTC.

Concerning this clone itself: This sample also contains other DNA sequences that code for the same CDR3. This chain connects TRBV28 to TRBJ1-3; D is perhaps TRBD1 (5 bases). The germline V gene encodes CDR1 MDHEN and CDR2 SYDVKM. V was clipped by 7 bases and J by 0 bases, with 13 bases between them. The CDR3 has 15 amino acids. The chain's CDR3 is CASTSTGLSGNTIYF. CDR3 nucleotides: TGTGCCAGCACCTCAACAGGTCTCTCTGGAAACACCATATATTTT.

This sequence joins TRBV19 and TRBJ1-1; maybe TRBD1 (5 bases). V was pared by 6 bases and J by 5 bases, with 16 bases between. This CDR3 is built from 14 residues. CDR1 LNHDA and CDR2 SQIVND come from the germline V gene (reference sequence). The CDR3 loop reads CASRRGEVGTEAFF. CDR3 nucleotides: TGTGCCAGTAGAAGGGGCGAGGTCGGGACTGAAGCTTTCTTT.

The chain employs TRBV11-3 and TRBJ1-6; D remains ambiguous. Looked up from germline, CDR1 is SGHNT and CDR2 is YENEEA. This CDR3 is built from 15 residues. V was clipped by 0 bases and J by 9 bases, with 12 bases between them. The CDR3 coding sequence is TGTGCCAGCAGCTTAGATCCCCATTGGAGTTCACCCCTCCACTTT. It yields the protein CASSLDPHWSSPLHF.

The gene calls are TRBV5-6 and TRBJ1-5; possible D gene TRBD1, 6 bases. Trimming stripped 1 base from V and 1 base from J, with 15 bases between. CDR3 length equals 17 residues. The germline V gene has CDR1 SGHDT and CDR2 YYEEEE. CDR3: CASSLFSGTQSNQPQHF. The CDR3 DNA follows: TGTGCCAGCAGCTTGTTTTCCGGGACACAGAGCAATCAGCCCCAGCATTTT.

The CDR3 protein is CASNTQGTLWGYTF. The CDR3, as DNA: TGTGCCAGTAATACACAGGGGACCTTGTGGGGCTACACCTTC. This rearrangement joins TRBV19 to TRBJ1-2, with 7 bases identical to TRBD1. V shed 7 bases and J 8 bases; nucleotides not matched to a gene: 13. CDR1 is LNHDA, CDR2 SQIVND, per germline (reference sequence). The CDR3 has 14 residues. Together with reference TRBV19 and TRBJ1-2, the CDR3 gives the full variable domain: DGGITQSPKYLFRKEGQNVTLSCEQNLNHDAMYWYRQDPGQGLRLIYYSQIVNDFQKGDIAEGYSVSREKKESFPLTVTSAQKNPTAFYLCASNTQGTLWGYTFGSGTRLTVV.

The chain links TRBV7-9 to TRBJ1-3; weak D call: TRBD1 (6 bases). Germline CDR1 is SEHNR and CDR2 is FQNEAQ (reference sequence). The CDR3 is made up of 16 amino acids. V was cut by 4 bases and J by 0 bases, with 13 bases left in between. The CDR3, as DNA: TGTGCCAGCAGCTCGTCTGCCAGGGGCTCTGGAAACACCATATATTTT. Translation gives CASSSSARGSGNTIYF.

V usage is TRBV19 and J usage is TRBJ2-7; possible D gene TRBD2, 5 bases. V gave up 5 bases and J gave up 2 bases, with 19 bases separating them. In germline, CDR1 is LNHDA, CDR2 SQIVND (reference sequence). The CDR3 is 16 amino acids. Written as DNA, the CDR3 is TGTGCCAGTAGTTCCTGCCGGGGAAGTGGAACCTACGAGCAGTACGTC. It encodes CASSSCRGSGTYEQYV.

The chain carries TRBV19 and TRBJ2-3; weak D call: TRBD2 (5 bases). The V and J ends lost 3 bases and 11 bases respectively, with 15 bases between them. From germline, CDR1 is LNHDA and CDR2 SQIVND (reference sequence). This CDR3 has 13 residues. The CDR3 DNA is TGTGCCAGTAGTATTAATCGTTTCGAGGGGCAGTATTTT. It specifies CASSINRFEGQYF.

In DNA, the CDR3 is TGTGCCAGCTCCCCCGACAGCCCCCTAGAGCAGTACTTC. It yields the protein CASSPDSPLEQYF. The rearrangement links TRBV18 to TRBJ2-7; D may be TRBD1 (5 bases). Germline lookup yields CDR1 KGHSH and CDR2 LQKENI. There are 13 residues in the CDR3. The V end was cut by 6 bases, the J end by 7 bases, with 16 bases between.

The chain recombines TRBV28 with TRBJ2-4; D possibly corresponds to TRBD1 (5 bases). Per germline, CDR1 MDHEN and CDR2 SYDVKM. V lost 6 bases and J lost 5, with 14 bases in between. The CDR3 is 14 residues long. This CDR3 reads CASSLGARENIQYF. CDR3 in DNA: TGTGCCAGCAGCCTAGGGGCCAGGGAAAACATTCAGTACTTC.